The present entry profiles one T cell receptor beta chain with its context. The antigen is unknown. TCRdb used MiXCR to reprocess the reads, holding one entry per CDR3 protein. Of some 590,000 distinct CDR3 sequences in the sample, roughly 42% were seen once. This entry is derived from a study of T cell repertoires in cytomegalovirus infection. Study context: It can be stated that public TCR beta signatures indicated CMV infection as well as a matching HLA type.

General study points: CMV-specific HLA-C-restricted TCR beta clonotypes dominated the ex vivo response.

Trimming took off 4 bases at V and 3 bases at J, with 9 bases between the two ends. Germline V gene sequence: CDR1 MNHNS, CDR2 SASEGT. CDR3 length: 14 residues. This specimen was cultured PBMCs, taken from culture after CMV antigen stimulation. This TCR was recovered from a human donor in good health (CMV status not recorded). Some clones in this sample may be carry-over from other donors' samples. This rearrangement joins TRBV6-1 to TRBJ2-2; D unresolved. This CDR3 reads CASSGGFYTGELFF. CDR3 DNA sequence: TGTGCCAGCAGTGGAGGCTTCTACACCGGGGAGCTGTTTTTT.